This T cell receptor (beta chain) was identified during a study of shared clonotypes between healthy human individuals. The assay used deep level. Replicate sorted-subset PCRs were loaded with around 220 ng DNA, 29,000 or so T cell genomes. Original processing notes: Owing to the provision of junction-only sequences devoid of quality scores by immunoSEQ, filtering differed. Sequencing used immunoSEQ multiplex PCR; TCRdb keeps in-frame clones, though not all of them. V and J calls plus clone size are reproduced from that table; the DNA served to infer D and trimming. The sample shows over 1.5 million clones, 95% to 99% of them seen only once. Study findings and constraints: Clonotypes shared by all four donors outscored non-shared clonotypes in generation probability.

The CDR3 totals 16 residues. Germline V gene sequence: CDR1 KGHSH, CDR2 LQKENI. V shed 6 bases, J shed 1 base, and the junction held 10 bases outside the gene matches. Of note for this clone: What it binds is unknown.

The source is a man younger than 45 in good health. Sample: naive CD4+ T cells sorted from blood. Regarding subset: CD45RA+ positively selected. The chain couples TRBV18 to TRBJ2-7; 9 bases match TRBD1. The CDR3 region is CASSPPSGTGSYEQYF. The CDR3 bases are TGTGCCAGCTCCCCTCCTTCCGGGACAGGGTCCTACGAGCAGTACTTC.